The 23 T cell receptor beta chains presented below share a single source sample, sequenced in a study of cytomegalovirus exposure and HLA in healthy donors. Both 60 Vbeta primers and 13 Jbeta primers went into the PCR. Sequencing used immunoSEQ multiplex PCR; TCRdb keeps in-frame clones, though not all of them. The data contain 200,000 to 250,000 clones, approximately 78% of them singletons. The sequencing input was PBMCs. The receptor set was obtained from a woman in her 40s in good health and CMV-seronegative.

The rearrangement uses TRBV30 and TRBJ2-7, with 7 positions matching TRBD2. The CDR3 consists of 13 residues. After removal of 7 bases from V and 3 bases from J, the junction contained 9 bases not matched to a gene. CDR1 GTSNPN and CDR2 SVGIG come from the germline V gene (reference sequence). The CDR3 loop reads CASSGGSGYEQYF. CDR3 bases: TGTGCCTCGTCTGGCGGGAGCGGCTACGAGCAGTACTTC. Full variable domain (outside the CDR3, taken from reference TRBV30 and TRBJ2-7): SQTIHQWPATLVQPVGSPLSLECTVEGTSNPNLYWYRQAAGRGLQLLFYSVGIGQISSEVPQNLSASRPQDRQFILSSKKLLLSDSGFYLCASSGGSGYEQYFGPGTRLTVT.

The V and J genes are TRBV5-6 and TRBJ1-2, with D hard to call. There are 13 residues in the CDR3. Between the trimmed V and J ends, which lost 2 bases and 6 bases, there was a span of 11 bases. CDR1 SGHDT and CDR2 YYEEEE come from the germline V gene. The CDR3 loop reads CASSLSRSDGYTF. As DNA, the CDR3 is TGTGCCAGCAGCTTATCCCGCTCAGATGGCTACACCTTC.

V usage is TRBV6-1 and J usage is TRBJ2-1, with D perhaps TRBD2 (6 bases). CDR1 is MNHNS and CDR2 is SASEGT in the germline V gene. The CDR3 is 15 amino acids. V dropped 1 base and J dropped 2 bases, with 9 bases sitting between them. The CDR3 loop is CASSEGGGTYNEQFF. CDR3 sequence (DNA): TGTGCCAGCAGTGAAGGAGGCGGGACCTACAATGAGCAGTTCTTC.

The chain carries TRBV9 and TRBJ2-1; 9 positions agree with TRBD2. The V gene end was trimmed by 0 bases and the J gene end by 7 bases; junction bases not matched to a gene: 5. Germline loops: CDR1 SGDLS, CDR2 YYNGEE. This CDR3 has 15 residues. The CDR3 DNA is TGTGCCAGCAGCGTAGAGGGACTAGCCTTGAATGAGCAGTTCTTC. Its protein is CASSVEGLALNEQFF.

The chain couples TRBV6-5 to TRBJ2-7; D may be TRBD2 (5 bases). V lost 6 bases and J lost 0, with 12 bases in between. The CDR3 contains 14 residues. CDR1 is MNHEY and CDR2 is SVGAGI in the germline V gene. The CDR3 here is CASRPGVSSYEQYF. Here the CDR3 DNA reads TGTGCCAGCAGGCCCGGGGTGAGCTCCTACGAGCAGTACTTC.

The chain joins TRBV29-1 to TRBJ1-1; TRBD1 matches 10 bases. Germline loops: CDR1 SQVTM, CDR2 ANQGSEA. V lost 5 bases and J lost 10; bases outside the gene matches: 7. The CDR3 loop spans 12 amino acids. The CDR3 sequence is CSVYGTGEGAFF. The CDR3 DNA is TGCAGCGTTTACGGGACAGGGGAAGGAGCTTTCTTT.

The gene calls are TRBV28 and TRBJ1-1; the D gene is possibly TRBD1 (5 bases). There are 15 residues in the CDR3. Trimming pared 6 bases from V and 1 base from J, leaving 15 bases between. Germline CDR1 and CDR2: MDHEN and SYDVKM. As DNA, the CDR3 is TGTGCCAGCAGATCACCGCAGGGATCGAACACTGAAGCTTTCTTT. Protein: CASRSPQGSNTEAFF.

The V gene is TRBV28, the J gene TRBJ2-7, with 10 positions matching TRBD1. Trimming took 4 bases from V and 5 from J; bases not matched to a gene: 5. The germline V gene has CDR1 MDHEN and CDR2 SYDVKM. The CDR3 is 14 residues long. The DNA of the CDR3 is TGTGCCAGCAGTTCGGGACAGGGGTGGCACGAGCAGTACTTC. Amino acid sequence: CASSSGQGWHEQYF.

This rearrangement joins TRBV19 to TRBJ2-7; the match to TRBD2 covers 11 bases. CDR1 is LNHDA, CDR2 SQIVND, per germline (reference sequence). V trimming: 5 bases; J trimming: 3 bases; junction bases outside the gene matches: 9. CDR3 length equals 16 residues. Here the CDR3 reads CASSVTLAGGRYEQYF. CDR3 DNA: TGTGCCAGTAGTGTAACCCTAGCGGGAGGCCGCTACGAGCAGTACTTC.

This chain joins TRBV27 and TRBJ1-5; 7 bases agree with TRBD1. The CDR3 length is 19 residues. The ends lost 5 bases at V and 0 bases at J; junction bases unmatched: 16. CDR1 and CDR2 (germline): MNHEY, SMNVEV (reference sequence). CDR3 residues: CASSRTNRGKDYSNQPQHF. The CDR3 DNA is TGTGCCAGCAGTCGGACCAACAGGGGCAAGGACTATAGCAATCAGCCCCAGCATTTT.

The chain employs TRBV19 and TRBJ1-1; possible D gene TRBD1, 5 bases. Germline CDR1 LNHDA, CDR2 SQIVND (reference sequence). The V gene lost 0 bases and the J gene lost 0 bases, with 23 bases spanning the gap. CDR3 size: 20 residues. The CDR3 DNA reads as TGTGCCAGTAGTATAGATCGCCGGCAGGGCTCGAAGGGCATGAACACTGAAGCTTTCTTT. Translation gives CASSIDRRQGSKGMNTEAFF.

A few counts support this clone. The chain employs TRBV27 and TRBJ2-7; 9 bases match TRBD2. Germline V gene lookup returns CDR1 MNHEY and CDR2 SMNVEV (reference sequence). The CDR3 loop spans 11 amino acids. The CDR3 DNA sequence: TGTGTAGCGGGAGTGCCCTACGAGCAGTACTTC. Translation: CVAGVPYEQYF.

The CDR3, as DNA: TGTGCCAGCGGTCTAGCGGGAAGCACAGATACGCAGTATTTT. Amino acids: CASGLAGSTDTQYF. The J gene is TRBJ2-3, the V gene TRBV7-8; 9 bases are a match to TRBD2. The CDR3 loop spans 14 amino acids. Trimming removed 8 bases from V and 0 bases from J; junction bases left unmatched: 3. Germline lookup yields CDR1 SGHVS and CDR2 FQNEAQ.

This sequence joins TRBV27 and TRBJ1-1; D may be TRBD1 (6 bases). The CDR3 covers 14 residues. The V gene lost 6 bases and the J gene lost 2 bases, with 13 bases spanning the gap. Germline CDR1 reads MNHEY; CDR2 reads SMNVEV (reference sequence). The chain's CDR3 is CASSGDTTNTEAFF. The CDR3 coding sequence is TGTGCCAGCAGCGGGGACACCACTAACACTGAAGCTTTCTTT.

CDR3 in amino acids: CASRYRLAVGTDTQYF. The CDR3 DNA reads as TGTGCCAGCAGATATAGACTAGCTGTTGGTACAGATACGCAGTATTTT. This chain joins TRBV27 and TRBJ2-3; 7 positions match TRBD2. CDR3 length: 16 residues. CDR1 is MNHEY, CDR2 SMNVEV, per germline (reference sequence). Trimming at V came to 6 bases and at J to 3 bases, leaving 12 bases not matched to a gene.

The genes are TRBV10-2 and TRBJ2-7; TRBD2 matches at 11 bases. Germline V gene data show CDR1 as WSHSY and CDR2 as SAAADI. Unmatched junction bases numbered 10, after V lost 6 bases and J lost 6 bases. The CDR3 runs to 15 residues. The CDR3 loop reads CASRLAGGTPGEQYF. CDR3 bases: TGCGCCAGCAGGCTAGCGGGGGGCACCCCTGGCGAGCAGTACTTC.

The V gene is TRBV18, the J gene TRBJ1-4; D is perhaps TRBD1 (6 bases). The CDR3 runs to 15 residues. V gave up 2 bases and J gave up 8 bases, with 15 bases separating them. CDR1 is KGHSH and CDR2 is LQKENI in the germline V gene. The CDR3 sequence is CASSPITGREEKLFF. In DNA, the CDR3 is TGTGCCAGCTCACCAATAACAGGGAGGGAGGAAAAACTGTTTTTT.

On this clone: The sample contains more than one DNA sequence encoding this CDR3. The CDR3 reads CASSSRRDRPFYEQYF. The DNA for the CDR3 is TGTGCCAGCAGCTCCCGAAGGGACAGGCCATTCTACGAGCAGTACTTC. The V and J genes are TRBV5-6 and TRBJ2-7, with TRBD1 matching 8 bases. V shed 3 bases and J 3 bases; nucleotides not matched to a gene: 11. CDR3 length equals 16 residues. Germline V gene lookup returns CDR1 SGHDT and CDR2 YYEEEE.

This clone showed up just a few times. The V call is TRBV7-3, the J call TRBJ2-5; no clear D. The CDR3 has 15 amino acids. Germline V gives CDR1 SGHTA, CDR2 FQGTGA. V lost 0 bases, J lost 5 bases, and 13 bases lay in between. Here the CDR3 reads CASSLTLEPWETQYF. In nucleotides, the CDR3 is TGTGCCAGCAGCTTAACGTTGGAGCCCTGGGAGACCCAGTACTTC.

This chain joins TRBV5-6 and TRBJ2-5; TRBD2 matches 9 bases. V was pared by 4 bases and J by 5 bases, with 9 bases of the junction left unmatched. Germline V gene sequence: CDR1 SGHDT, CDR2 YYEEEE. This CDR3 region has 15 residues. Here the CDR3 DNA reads TGTGCCAGCAGCCTTATAGCGGGAGCCTACGAGACCCAGTACTTC. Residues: CASSLIAGAYETQYF.

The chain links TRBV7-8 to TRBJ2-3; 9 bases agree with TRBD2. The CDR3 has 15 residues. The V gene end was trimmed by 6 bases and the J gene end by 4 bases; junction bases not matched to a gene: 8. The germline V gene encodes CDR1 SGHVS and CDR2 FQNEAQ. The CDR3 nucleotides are TGTGCCAGCAGTCTGGTAGCGGGAGTAGCAGATACGCAGTATTTT. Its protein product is CASSLVAGVADTQYF.

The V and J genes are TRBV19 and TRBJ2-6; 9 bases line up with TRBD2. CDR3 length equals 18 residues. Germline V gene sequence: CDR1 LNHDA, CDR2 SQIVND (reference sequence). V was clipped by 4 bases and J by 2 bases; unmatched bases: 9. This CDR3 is CASSKKVAGVTGANVLTF. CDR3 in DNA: TGTGCCAGTAGTAAGAAAGTAGCGGGAGTAACTGGGGCCAACGTCCTGACTTTC.

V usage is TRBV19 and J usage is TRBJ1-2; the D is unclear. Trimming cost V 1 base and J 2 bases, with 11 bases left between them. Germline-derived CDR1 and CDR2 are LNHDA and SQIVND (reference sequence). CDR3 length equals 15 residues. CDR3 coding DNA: TGTGCCAGTAGTATAGTCCCAGGTGGAAACTATGGCTACACCTTC. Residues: CASSIVPGGNYGYTF.